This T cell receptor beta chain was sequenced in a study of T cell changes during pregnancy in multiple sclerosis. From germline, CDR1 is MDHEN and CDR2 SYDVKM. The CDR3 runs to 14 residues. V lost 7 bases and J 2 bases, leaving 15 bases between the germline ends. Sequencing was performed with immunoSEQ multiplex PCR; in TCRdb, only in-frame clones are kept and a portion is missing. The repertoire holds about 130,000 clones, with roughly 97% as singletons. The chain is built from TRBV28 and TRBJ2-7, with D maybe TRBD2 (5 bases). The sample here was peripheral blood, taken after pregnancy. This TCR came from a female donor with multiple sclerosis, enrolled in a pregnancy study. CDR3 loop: CASTRRVPPYEQYF. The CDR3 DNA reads TGTGCCAGCACCCGGCGGGTCCCCCCCTACGAGCAGTACTTC.